Many counts were recorded for the clone carrying this T cell receptor (beta chain). Antigen specificity is unknown. This entry comes from a study of Graves' ophthalmopathy and Graves' hyperthyroidism. Study background: The authors collected peripheral blood at initial diagnosis, before any treatment. Study-wide points: Sensitivity of roughly 88% and specificity of 65% to 83% were achieved when a 13-signature model separated ophthalmopathy from stable hyperthyroidism.

Transcripts of RNA were the source for amplifying TCR beta CDR3 regions. HTBI-primed first-round RT-PCR preceded second-round multiplex PCR. TCRdb reprocessed the multiplex PCR reads via MiXCR and lists one record per CDR3 protein. The sample has under 800,000 distinct CDR3 sequences; 20% to 25% are singletons. The CDR3 has 17 amino acids. V dropped 3 bases and J dropped 0; count of bases not matched to a gene: 10. Germline V CDR1 and CDR2: KGHSH, LQKENI. Additional autoimmune diseases, uncontrolled infections, pregnancy or lactation disqualified patients. The PBMCs had their origin in 10 ml of fresh peripheral blood.

The V call is TRBV18, the J call TRBJ2-5; 7 bases are shared with TRBD1. Sequenced input: peripheral blood. The sequence was obtained from a woman younger than 35 with stable Graves' hyperthyroidism. Some clones in this sample may be carry-over from other donors' samples. The CDR3 loop is CASSPSATGLYQETQYF. CDR3 DNA: TGTGCCAGCTCACCGTCCGCGACAGGGCTGTACCAAGAGACCCAGTACTTC.